The entry that follows covers one T cell receptor beta chain sequence. The data derive from a study of shared T cell receptors in the human thymus. From germline, CDR1 is SEHNR and CDR2 FQNEAQ (reference sequence). This CDR3 has 12 amino acids. Trimming shortened V by 2 bases and J by 9 bases, and 8 bases separated the two germline ends. The protocol was immunoSEQ multiplex PCR, while the TCRdb copy is restricted to in-frame clones and leaves out a portion. This sample has hundreds of thousands of clones, with 70% to 90% found just once. These sequences were also reported in another study, on human thymus T cells. That paper notes: Donors were healthy Finnish babies undergoing corrective operations for congenital heart defects. Corrective cardiac surgery supplied the resected thymus tissue. Apparent bias marked the V and J gene usage of thymic and blood repertoires. Highly overlapping thymic repertoires in unrelated individuals were reported by related research.

The sample comprised thymocytes. This clonotype was obtained from a boy under two years old with a congenital heart defect. V is TRBV7-9 and J is TRBJ2-1, with D perhaps TRBD1 (6 bases). This CDR3 is CASSLTGLEQFF. For the CDR3, the DNA is TGTGCCAGCAGCTTAACAGGGCTTGAGCAGTTCTTC.